This T cell receptor (beta chain) comes out of a study of post-analysis software for immune sequencing data. Study overall: Clinical courses comprised relapsing-remitting, secondary progressive and progressive-relapsing multiple sclerosis.

This clonotype showed up just a few times. Antigen: not known. Prepared TCR beta cDNA libraries contained unique molecular identifiers. T cells numbering 1 to 10 million yielded some 500,000 cDNA molecules. MiXCR, run by TCRdb on the PCR reads, gives a single entry per CDR3 protein. The repertoire holds fewer than 850,000 distinct CDR3 sequences, with roughly 27% as singletons. Findings and limits, study-wide: In multiple sclerosis, normalized Chao1 diversity was significantly below that of controls. The F measure placed samples prepared in the same batch into strongly shared clusters. Patients used four to six TRBV segments, including TRBV5-6, TRBV5-1 and TRBV20-1, more often than controls.

Germline CDR1 reads SQVTM; CDR2 reads ANQGSEA. There are 13 residues in the CDR3. V shed 5 bases and J 5 bases; nucleotides not matched to a gene: 8. Input material: blood. The rearrangement uses TRBV29-1 and TRBJ2-5, with 7 bases fitting TRBD1. The receptor comes from a girl aged 5-17 years with multiple sclerosis. CDR3 sequence reads: CSVYRQGGETQYF. For the CDR3, the DNA is TGCAGCGTTTACAGACAGGGTGGGGAGACCCAGTACTTC.